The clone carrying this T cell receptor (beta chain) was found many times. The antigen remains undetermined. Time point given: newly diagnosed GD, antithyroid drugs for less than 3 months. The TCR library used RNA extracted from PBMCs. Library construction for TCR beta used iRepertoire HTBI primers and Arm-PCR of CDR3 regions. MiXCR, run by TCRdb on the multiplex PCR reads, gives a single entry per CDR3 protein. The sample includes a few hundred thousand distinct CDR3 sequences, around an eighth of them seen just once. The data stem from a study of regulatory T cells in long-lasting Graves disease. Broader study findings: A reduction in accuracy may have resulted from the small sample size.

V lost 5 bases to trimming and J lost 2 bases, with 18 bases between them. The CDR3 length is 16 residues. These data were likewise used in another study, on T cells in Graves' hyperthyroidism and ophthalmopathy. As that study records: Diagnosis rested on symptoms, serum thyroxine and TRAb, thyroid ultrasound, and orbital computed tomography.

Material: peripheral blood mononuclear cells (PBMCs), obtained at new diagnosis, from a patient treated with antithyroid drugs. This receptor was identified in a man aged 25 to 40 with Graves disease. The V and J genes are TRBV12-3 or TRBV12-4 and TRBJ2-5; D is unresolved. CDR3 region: CASSLSADARQETQYF. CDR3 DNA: TGTGCCAGCAGTCTGTCGGCCGACGCCCGACAAGAGACCCAGTACTTC.